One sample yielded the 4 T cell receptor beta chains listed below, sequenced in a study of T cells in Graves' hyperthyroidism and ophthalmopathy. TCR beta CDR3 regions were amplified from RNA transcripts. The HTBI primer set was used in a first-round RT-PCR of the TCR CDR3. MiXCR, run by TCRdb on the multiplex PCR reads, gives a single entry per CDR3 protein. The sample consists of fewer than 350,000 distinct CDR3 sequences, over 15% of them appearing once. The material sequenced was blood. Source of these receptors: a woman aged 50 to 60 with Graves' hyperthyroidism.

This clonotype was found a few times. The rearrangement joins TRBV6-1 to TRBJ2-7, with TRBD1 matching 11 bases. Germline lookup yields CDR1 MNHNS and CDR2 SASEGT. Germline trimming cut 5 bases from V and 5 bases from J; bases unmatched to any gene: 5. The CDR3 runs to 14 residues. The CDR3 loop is CASSSRTGGDEQYV. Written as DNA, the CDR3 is TGTGCCAGCAGTTCACGGACAGGGGGCGACGAGCAGTACGTC.

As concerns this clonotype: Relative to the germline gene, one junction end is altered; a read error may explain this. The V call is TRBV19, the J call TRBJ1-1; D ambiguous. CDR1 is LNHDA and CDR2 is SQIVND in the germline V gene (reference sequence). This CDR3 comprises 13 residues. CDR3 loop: CASSIGERTEALF. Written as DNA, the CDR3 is TGTGCCAGTAGTATCGGTGAGAGAACTGAAGCTCTCTTT.

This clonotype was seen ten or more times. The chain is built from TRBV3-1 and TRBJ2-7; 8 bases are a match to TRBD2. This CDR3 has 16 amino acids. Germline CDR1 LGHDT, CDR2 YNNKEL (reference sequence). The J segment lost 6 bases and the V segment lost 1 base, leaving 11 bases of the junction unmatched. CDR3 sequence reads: CASSQGPPGLGPEQYV. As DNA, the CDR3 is TGTGCCAGCAGCCAAGGCCCTCCGGGACTAGGGCCCGAGCAGTACGTC.

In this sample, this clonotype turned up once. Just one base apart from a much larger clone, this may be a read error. This chain's CDR3 is CASSRTGKGYTF. CDR3 DNA sequence: TGTGCCAGCAGTCGGACAGGGAAAGGCTACACCTTC. This sequence joins TRBV12-3 or TRBV12-4 and TRBJ1-2; 8 nucleotides align to TRBD1. The CDR3 loop spans 12 amino acids. Germline trimming cut 5 bases from V and 8 bases from J; bases unmatched to any gene: 4.